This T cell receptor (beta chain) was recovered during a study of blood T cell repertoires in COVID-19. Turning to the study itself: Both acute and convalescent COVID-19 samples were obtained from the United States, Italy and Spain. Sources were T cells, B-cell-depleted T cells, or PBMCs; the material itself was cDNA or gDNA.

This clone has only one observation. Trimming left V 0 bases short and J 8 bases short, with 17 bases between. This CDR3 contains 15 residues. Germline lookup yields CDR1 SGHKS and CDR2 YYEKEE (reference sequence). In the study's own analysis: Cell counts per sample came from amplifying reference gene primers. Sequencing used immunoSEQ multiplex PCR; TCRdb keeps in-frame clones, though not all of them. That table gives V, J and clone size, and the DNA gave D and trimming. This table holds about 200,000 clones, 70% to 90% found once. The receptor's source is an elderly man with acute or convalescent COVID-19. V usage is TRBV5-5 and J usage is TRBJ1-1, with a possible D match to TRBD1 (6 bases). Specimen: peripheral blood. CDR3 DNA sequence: TGTGCCAGCAGCTTGGCGCAGGGGCGATTCGTCGAAGCTTTCTTT. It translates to CASSLAQGRFVEAFF.